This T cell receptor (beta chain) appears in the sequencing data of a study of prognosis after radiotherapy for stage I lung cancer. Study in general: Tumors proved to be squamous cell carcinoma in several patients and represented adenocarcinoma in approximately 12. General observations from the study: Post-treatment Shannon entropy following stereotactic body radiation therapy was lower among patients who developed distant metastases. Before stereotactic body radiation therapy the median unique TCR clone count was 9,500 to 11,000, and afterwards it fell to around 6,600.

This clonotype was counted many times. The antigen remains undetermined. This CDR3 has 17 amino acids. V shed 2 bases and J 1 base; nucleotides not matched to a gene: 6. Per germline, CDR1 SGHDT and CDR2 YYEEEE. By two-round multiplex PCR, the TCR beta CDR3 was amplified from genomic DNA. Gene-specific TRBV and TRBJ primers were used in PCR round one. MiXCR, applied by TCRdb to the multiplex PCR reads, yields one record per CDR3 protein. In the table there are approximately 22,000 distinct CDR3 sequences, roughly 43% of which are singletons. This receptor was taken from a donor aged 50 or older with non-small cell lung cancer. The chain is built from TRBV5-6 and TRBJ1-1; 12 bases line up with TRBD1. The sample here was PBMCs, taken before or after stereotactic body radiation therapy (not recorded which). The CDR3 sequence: CASSFRDRGLANTEAFF. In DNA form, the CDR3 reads TGTGCCAGCAGCTTCCGGGACAGGGGGCTTGCGAACACTGAAGCTTTCTTT.